This paragraph covers one T cell receptor beta chain sequence. Its antigen is unknown. The sample is drawn from a study of PD-L1 blockade in urothelial cancer. Overall study: It was at 3 weeks (second dose) and 6 weeks after treatment start that blood was analyzed. Study-wide findings and caveats: Pretreatment TCR clonality in blood, when below the median, was predictive of better survival.

This CDR3 region has 15 residues. After removal of 7 bases from V and 3 bases from J, the junction contained 9 bases not matched to a gene. The germline V gene has CDR1 MNHEY and CDR2 SVGAGI. Assay: immunoSEQ multiplex PCR; the TCRdb copy retains only in-frame clones and omits some. The repertoire holds 70,000 to 85,000 clones, with around 90% as singletons. Noted time point: pretreatment peripheral blood. This chain uses TRBV6-5 with TRBJ2-3, with TRBD2 identical over 8 bases. The sample here was PBMCs, taken around atezolizumab (anti-PD-L1) treatment. The receptor was derived from a man aged 65 to 79 with urothelial cancer. The CDR3 spells CASTTSGSLTDTQYF. The CDR3 region has the DNA TGTGCCAGCACCACAAGCGGGAGTCTGACAGATACGCAGTATTTT.